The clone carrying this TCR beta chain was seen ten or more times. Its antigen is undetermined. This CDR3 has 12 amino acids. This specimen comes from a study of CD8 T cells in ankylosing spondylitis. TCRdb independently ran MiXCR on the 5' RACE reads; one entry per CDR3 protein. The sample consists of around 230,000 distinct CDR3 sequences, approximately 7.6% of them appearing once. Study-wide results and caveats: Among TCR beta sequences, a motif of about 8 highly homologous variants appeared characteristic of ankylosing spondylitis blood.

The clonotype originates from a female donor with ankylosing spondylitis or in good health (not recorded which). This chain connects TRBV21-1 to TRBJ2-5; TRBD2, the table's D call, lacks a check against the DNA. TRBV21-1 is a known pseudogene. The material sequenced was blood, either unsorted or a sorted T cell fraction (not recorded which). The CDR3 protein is CASREGSETQYF. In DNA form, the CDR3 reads TGTGCCAGCAGGGAGGGATCGGAGACCCAGTACTTC.